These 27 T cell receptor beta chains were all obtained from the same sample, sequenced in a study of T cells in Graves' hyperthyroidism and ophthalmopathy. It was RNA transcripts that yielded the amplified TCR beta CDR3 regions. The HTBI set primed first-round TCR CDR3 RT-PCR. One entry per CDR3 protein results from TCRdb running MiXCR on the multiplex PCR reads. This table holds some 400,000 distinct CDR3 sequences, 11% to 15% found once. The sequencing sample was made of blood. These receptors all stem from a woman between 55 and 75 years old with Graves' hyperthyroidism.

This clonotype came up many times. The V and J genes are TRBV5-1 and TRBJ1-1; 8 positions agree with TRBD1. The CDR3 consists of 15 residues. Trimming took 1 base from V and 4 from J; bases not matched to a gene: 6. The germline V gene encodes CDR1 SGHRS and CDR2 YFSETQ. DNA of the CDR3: TGCGCCAGCAGCTTGTATCAGGGGGCGGGCACTGAAGCTTTCTTT. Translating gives CASSLYQGAGTEAFF. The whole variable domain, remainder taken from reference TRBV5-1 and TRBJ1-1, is KAGVTQTPRYLIKTRGQQVTLSCSPISGHRSVSWYQQTPGQGLQFLFEYFSETQRNKGNFPGRFSGRQFSNSRSEMNVSTLELGDSALYLCASSLYQGAGTEAFFGQGTRLTVV.

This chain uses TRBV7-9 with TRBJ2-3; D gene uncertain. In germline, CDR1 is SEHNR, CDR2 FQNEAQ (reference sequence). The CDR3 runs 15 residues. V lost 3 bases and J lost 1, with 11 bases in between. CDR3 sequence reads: CASSFGSRRTDTQYF. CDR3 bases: TGTGCCAGCAGCTTTGGTAGCCGACGCACAGATACGCAGTATTTT.

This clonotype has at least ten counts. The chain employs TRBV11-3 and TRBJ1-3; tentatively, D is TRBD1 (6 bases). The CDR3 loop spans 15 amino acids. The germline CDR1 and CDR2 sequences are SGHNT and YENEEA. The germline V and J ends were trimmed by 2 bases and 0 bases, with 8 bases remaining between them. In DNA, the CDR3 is TGTGCCAGCAGCTTAAACAGGGCCTCTGGAAACACCATATATTTT. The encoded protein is CASSLNRASGNTIYF.

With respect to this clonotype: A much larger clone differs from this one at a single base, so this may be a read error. CDR3 sequence: CASSYLDDRGYEQYF. CDR3 nucleotide sequence: TGTGCCAGCAGTTACCTGGACGACAGGGGCTACGAGCAGTACTTC. The rearrangement joins TRBV6-2 or TRBV6-3 to TRBJ2-7; 8 bases are shared with TRBD1. The CDR3 sequence is 15 residues long. Looked up from germline, CDR1 is MNHEY and CDR2 is SVGEGT. The trim removed 2 bases at V and 3 bases at J, leaving 6 bases unmatched.

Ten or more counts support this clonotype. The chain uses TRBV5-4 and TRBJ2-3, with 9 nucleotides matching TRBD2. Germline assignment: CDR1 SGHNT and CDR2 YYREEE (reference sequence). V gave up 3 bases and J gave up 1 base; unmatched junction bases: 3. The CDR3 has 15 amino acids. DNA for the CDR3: TGTGCCAGCAGCTATAGCGGGAGCGGCACAGATACGCAGTATTTT. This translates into CASSYSGSGTDTQYF.

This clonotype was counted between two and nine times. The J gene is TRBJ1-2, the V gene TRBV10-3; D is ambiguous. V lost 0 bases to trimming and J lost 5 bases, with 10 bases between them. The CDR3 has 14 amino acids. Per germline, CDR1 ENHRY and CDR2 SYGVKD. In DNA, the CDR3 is TGTGCCATCAGTGAGTCACATTATCCGTATGGCTACACCTTC. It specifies CAISESHYPYGYTF.

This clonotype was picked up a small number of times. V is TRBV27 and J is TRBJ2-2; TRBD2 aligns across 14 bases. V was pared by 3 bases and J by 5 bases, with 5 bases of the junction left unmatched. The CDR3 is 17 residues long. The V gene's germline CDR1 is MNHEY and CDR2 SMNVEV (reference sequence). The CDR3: CASSFGTSGSMTGELFF. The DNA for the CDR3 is TGTGCCAGCAGTTTCGGGACTAGCGGGAGTATGACCGGGGAGCTGTTTTTT.

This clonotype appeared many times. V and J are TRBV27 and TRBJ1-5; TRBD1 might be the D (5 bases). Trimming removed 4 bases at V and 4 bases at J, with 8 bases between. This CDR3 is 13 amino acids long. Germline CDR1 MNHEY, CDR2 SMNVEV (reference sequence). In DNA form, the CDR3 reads TGTGCCAGCAGTTCCTACAGGAATCAGCCCCAGCATTTT. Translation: CASSSYRNQPQHF.

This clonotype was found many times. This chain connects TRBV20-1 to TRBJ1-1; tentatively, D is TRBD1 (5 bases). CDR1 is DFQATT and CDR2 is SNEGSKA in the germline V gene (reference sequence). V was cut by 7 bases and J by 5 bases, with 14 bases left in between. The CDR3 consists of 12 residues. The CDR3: CSGGGRSTEAFF. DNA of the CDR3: TGCAGTGGGGGGGGGAGGAGTACTGAAGCTTTCTTT.

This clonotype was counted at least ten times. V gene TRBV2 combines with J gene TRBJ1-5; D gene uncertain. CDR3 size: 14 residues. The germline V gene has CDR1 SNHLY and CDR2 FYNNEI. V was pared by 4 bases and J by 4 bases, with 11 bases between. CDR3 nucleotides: TGTGCCAGCAGTGTGAGGACTCGAAATCAGCCCCAGCATTTT. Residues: CASSVRTRNQPQHF.

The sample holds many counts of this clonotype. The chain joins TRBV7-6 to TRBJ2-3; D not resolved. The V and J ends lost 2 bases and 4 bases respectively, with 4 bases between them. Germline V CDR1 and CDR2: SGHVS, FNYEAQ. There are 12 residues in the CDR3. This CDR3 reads CASSLFADTQYF. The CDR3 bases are TGTGCCAGCAGCTTATTCGCAGATACGCAGTATTTT.

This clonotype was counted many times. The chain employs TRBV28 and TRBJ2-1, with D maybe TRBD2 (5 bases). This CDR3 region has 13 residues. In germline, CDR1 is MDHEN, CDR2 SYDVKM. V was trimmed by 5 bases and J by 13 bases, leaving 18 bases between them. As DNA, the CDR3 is TGTGCCAGCAGTATAAATCCACGGGAAGAACAGTTCTTC. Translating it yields CASSINPREEQFF.

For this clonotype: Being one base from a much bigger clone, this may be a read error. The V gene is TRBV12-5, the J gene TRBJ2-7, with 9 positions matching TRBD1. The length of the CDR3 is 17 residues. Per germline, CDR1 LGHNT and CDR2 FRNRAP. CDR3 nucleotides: TGTGCTAGTGGTTTGGTATTAGGACAGGGGCCTTCCTACGAGCAGTGCTTC. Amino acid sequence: CASGLVLGQGPSYEQCF.

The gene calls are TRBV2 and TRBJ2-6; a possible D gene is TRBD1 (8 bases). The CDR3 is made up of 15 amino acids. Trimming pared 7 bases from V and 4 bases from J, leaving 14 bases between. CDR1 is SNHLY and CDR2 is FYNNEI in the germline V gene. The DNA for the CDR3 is TGTGCCAGCAAGAACAGGGGGGGGGGGGCCAACGTCCTGACTTTC. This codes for CASKNRGGGANVLTF.

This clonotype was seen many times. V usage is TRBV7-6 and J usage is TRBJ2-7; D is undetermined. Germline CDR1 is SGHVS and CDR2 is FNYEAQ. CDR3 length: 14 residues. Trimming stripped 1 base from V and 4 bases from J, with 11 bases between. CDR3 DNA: TGTGCCAGCAGCTTAGAAGGCAGATTTTACGAGCAGTACTTC. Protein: CASSLEGRFYEQYF.

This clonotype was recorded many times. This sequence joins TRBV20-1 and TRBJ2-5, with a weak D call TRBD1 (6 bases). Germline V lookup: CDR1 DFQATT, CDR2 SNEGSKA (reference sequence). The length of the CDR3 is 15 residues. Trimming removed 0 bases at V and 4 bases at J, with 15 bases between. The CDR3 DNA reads TGCAGTGCTAGAGATAGCCGGGGCAGGGGAGAGACCCAGTACTTC. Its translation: CSARDSRGRGETQYF.

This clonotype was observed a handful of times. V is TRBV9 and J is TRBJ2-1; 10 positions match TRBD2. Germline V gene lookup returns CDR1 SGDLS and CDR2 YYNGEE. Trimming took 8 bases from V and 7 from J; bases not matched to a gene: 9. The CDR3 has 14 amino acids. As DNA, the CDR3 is TGTGCCAGTAACGGAGCGGGAGGGCGGAATGAGCAGTTCTTC. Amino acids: CASNGAGGRNEQFF.

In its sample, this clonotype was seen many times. CDR3 nucleotide sequence: TGTGCCAGCAGTTTAGCGGCGGGAGCGGGGAATGAGCAGTTCTTC. Protein: CASSLAAGAGNEQFF. The chain recombines TRBV12-3 or TRBV12-4 with TRBJ2-1; 7 positions match TRBD2. Trimming removed 0 bases from V and 7 bases from J; junction bases left unmatched: 6. The CDR3 is 15 amino acids.

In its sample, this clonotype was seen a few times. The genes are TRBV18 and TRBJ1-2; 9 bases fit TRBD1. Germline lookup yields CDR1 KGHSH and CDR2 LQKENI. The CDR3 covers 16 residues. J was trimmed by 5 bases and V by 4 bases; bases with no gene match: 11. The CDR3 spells CASSHGTGFRNYGYTF. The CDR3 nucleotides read TGTGCCAGCTCACACGGGACAGGGTTTCGGAATTATGGCTACACCTTC.

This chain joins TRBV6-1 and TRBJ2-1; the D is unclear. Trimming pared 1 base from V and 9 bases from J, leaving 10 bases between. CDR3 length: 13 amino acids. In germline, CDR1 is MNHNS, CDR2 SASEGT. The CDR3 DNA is TGTGCCAGCAGTGAAGGGGCTAGACCTGAGCAGTTCTTC. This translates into CASSEGARPEQFF.

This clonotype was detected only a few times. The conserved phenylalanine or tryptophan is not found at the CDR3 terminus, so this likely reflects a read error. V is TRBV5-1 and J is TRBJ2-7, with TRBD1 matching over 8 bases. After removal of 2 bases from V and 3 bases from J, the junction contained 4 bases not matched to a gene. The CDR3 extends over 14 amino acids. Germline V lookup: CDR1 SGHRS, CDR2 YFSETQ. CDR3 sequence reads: CASSFGQGLYEQYL. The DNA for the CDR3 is TGCGCCAGCAGCTTTGGACAGGGACTCTACGAGCAGTACCTC.

The CDR3 protein is CASSLGGTDYNEQFF. DNA for the CDR3: TGTGCCAGCAGCTTAGGCGGGACAGACTACAATGAGCAGTTCTTC. The chain joins TRBV11-2 to TRBJ2-1; D perhaps matches TRBD1 (7 bases). The length of the CDR3 is 15 residues. V gave up 1 base and J gave up 3 bases, with 10 bases separating them. Germline V gene data show CDR1 as SGHAT and CDR2 as FQNNGV.

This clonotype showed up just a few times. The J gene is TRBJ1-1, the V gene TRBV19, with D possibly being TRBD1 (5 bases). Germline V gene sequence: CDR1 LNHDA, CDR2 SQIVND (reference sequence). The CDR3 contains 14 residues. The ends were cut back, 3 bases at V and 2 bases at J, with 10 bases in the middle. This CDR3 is CASSIGGQNTEAFF. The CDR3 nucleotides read TGTGCCAGTAGTATTGGCGGACAAAACACTGAAGCTTTCTTT.

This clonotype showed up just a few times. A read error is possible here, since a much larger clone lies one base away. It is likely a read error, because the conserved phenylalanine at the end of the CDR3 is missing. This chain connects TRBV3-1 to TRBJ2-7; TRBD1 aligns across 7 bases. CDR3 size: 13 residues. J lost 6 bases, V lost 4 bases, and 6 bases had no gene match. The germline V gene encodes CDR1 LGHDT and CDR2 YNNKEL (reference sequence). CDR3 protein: CASSPTGIGEQYL. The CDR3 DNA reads TGTGCCAGCAGCCCGACAGGGATCGGCGAGCAGTACCTC.

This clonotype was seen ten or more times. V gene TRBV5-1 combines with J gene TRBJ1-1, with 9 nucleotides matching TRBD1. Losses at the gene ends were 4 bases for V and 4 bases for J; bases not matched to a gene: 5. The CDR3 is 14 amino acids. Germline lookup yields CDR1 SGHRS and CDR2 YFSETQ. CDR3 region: CASSTGTGSTEAFF. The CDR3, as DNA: TGCGCCAGCAGCACAGGGACAGGGAGCACTGAAGCTTTCTTT.

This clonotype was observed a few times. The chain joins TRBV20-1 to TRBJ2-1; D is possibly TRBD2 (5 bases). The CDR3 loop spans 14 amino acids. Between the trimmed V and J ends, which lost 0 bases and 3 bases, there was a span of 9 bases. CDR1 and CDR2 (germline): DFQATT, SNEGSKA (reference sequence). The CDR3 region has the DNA TGCAGTGCTAGAGAATCAGACTACTACAATGAGCAGTTCTTC. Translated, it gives CSARESDYYNEQFF.

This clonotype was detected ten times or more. This chain's CDR3 is CASSQELLQGAFF. As DNA, the CDR3 is TGTGCCAGCAGCCAAGAATTATTGCAGGGAGCTTTCTTT. V and J are TRBV3-1 and TRBJ1-1, with D perhaps matching TRBD1 (5 bases). This CDR3 contains 13 residues. The V end lost 0 bases, the J end lost 10 bases, and 12 bases lay between the germline ends. CDR1 and CDR2 (germline): LGHDT, YNNKEL (reference sequence).